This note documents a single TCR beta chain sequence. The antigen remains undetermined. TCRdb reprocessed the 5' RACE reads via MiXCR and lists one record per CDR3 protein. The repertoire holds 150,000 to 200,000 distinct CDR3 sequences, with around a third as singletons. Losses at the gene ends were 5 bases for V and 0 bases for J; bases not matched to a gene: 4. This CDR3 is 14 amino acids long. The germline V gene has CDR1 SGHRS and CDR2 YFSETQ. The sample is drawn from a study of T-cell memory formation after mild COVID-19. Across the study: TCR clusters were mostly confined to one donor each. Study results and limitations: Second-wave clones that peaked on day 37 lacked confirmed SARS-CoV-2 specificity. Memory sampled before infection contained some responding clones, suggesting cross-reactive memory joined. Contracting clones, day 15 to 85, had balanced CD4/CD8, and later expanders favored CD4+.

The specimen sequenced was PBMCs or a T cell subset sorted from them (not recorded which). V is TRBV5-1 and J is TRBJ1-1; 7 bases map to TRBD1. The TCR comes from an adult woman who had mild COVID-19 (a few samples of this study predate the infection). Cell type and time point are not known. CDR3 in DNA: TGCGCCAGCAGGCGGGACAGCCTGAACACTGAAGCTTTCTTT. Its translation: CASRRDSLNTEAFF.